The sequence of this T cell receptor (beta chain) was determined in a study of blood T cell repertoires in COVID-19. Study in general: From T cells, B-cell-depleted T cells, or PBMCs came the material, which was cDNA or gDNA.

The sample holds a few counts of this clone. In the source study's methods: Estimates of nucleated cell counts were drawn from the amplification of reference gene primers. Method: immunoSEQ multiplex PCR; TCRdb's copy keeps in-frame clones and lacks some. Clone size and the V and J calls come from that table; the DNA yielded D and trimming. Of about 200,000 clones in the sample, around 80% were seen once. V lost 5 bases, J lost 4 bases, and 15 bases lay in between. The CDR3 consists of 15 residues. In germline, CDR1 is SGHTA, CDR2 FQGNSA. Residents of 20 to 25 US areas, aged 18 to 89 years, made up the participants.

The material sequenced was PBMCs or T cells enriched from blood (not recorded which). The sequence derives from a woman between 35 and 50 years old with acute COVID-19. J is TRBJ1-3 and V is TRBV7-2; no firm D call. The DNA for the CDR3 is TGTGCCAGCAGCGTTAGTTCGGGTAGGGGAAACACCATATATTTT. This encodes CASSVSSGRGNTIYF.